Shown below are 10 T cell receptor beta chains from a single sample sequenced in a study of blood T cell repertoires in COVID-19. TCRdb's copy holds only in-frame clones and misses some; the assay was immunoSEQ multiplex PCR. The top ten clones hold approximately 14% of a sample with a few hundred thousand clones, around 82% of them seen once. Sequencing was done on a sample of peripheral blood. The receptor set was obtained from a person aged 65 to 79 with COVID-19, enrolled during active disease.

The chain has TRBV5-1 and TRBJ1-1; a weak D match, TRBD1 (5 bases). Trimming took 0 bases from V and 0 from J, leaving 9 bases between them. Germline values: CDR1 SGHRS, CDR2 YFSETQ. This CDR3 comprises 15 residues. The CDR3 is CASSLDGGMNTEAFF. The DNA of the CDR3 is TGCGCCAGCAGCTTGGATGGGGGGATGAACACTGAAGCTTTCTTT.

The CDR3 sequence is CASSLVGWAGSSYEQYF. The CDR3 coding sequence is TGTGCCAGCAGCTTAGTGGGGTGGGCGGGGAGCTCCTACGAGCAGTACTTC. This chain links TRBV7-8 with TRBJ2-7, with a weak D call TRBD2 (6 bases). This CDR3 comprises 17 residues. The germline V gene encodes CDR1 SGHVS and CDR2 FQNEAQ. V lost 1 base and J lost 0, with 16 bases in between.

This clone was seen just once. This chain connects TRBV28 to TRBJ2-1; 11 nucleotides match TRBD2. The CDR3 is 21 residues long. J lost 1 base, V lost 4 bases, and 18 bases had no gene match. Germline CDR1 MDHEN, CDR2 SYDVKM. For the CDR3, the DNA is TGTGCCAGCAGTTCGGCCCTCGGGACTAGCGGAGACAGGAGGTCCTACAATGAGCAGTTCTTC. Its translation is CASSSALGTSGDRRSYNEQFF.

The chain is built from TRBV7-2 and TRBJ2-2; TRBD1 matches 9 bases. CDR1 and CDR2 (germline): SGHTA, FQGNSA. The CDR3 is 17 amino acids. The junction had 12 bases not matched to a gene; V was cut back by 5 bases and J by 5 bases. The CDR3 region is CASSIEGRTGVTGELFF. The CDR3 DNA is TGTGCCAGCAGCATAGAAGGGAGGACAGGGGTAACCGGGGAGCTGTTTTTT.

The rearrangement uses TRBV19 and TRBJ1-3; no firm D call. In germline, CDR1 is LNHDA, CDR2 SQIVND (reference sequence). V lost 3 bases, J lost 0 bases, and 12 bases lay in between. The CDR3 runs to 16 residues. As DNA, the CDR3 is TGTGCCAGTAGTATCCGGACTCAGAGCTCTGGAAACACCATATATTTT. Translating it yields CASSIRTQSSGNTIYF.

The chain combines TRBV7-9 with TRBJ1-1; no firm D call. CDR1 is SEHNR and CDR2 is FQNEAQ in the germline V gene (reference sequence). This CDR3 contains 16 residues. Deletions cut 4 bases from V and 4 bases from J, with 19 bases between. The DNA for the CDR3 is TGTGCCAGCAGCTCGAGAACCGGGAGACGGTTCACTGAAGCTTTCTTT. It yields the protein CASSSRTGRRFTEAFF.

V gene TRBV18 combines with J gene TRBJ1-1; D may be TRBD1 (5 bases). V dropped 6 bases and J dropped 1 base, with 18 bases sitting between them. The CDR3 runs 16 residues. Germline V CDR1 and CDR2: KGHSH, LQKENI. The CDR3 sequence: CASSPRRDLENTEAFF. DNA of the CDR3: TGTGCCAGCTCCCCGAGGAGGGACCTCGAGAACACTGAAGCTTTCTTT.

This chain links TRBV28 with TRBJ2-3; D is undetermined. The CDR3 totals 11 residues. CDR1 and CDR2 from the germline V gene are MDHEN and SYDVKM. The V gene lost 7 bases and the J gene lost 4 bases, with 6 bases spanning the gap. CDR3 sequence (DNA): TGTGCCAGCATGGGCGCAGATACGCAGTATTTT. As protein: CASMGADTQYF.

V usage is TRBV6-4 and J usage is TRBJ1-2; D may be TRBD1 (6 bases). The CDR3 is 19 residues long. Germline V gives CDR1 MRHNA, CDR2 SNTAGT. The germline V and J ends were trimmed by 4 bases and 0 bases, with 24 bases remaining between them. The CDR3 sequence: CASSGLMRITGPANYGYTF. The DNA for the CDR3 is TGTGCCAGCAGTGGCCTTATGCGAATAACAGGGCCAGCTAACTATGGCTACACCTTC.

The chain carries TRBV6-5 and TRBJ1-5; D ambiguous. Trimming left V 6 bases short and J 2 bases short, with 14 bases between. Germline CDR1 MNHEY, CDR2 SVGAGI. The length of the CDR3 is 15 residues. This CDR3 is CASRGRDSGNQPQHF. The CDR3 bases are TGTGCCAGCAGAGGACGGGATTCGGGCAATCAGCCCCAGCATTTT.